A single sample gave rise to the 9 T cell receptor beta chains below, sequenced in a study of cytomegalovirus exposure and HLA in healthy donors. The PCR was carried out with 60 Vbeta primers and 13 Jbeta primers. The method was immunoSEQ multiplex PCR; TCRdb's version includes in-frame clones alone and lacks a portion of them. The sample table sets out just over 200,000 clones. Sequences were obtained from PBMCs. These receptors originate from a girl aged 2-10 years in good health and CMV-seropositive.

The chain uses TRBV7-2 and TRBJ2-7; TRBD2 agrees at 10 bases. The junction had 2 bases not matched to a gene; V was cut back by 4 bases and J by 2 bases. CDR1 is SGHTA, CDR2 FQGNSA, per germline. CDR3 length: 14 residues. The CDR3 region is CASSSGLAAYEQYF. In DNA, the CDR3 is TGTGCCAGCAGCTCCGGACTAGCGGCCTACGAGCAGTACTTC.

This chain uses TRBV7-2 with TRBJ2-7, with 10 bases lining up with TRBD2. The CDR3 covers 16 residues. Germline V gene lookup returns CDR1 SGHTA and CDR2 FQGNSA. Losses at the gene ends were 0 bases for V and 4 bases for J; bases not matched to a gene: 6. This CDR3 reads CASSLARAGGHYEQYF. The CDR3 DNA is TGTGCCAGCAGCTTAGCGCGAGCGGGAGGGCATTACGAGCAGTACTTC.

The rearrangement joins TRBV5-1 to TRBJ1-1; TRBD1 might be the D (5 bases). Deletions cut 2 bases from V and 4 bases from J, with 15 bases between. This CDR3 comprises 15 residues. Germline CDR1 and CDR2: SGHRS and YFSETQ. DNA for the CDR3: TGCGCCAGCAGCTTAGAGGACACTTTCGGCACTGAAGCTTTCTTT. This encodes CASSLEDTFGTEAFF. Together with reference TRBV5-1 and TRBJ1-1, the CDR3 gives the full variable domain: KAGVTQTPRYLIKTRGQQVTLSCSPISGHRSVSWYQQTPGQGLQFLFEYFSETQRNKGNFPGRFSGRQFSNSRSEMNVSTLELGDSALYLCASSLEDTFGTEAFFGQGTRLTVV.

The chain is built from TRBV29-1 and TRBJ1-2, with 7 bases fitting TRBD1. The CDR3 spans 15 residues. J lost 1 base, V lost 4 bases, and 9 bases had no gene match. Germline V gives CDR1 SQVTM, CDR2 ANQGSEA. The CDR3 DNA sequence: TGCAGCGTTGGGTCAGCACAGGGGCATAACTATGGCTACACCTTC. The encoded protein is CSVGSAQGHNYGYTF.

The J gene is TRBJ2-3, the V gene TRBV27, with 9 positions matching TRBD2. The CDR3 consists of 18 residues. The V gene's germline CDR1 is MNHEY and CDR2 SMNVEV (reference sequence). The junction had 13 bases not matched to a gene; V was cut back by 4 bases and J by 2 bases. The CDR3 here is CASSSQNGTSRSTDTQYF. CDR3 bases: TGTGCCAGCAGTTCCCAGAACGGGACTAGCAGATCCACAGATACGCAGTATTTT.

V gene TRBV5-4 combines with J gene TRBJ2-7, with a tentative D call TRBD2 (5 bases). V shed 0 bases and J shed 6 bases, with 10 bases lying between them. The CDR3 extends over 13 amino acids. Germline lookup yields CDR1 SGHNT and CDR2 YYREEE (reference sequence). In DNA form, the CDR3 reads TGTGCCAGCAGCTTGGGGACTCCCAGCGAGCAGTACTTC. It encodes CASSLGTPSEQYF.

The CDR3 spells CASSLFSRDTQYF. In nucleotides, the CDR3 is TGTGCCAGCAGCTTATTCTCGAGAGATACGCAGTATTTT. This rearrangement joins TRBV11-2 to TRBJ2-3, with D unclear. Trimming shortened V by 2 bases and J by 5 bases, and 8 bases separated the two germline ends. Germline V gene data show CDR1 as SGHAT and CDR2 as FQNNGV. The CDR3 contains 13 residues.

The CDR3 loop reads CASSPWTSGKWAGELFF. CDR3 nucleotides: TGTGCCAGTAGTCCCTGGACTAGCGGGAAATGGGCCGGGGAGCTGTTTTTT. This sequence joins TRBV19 and TRBJ2-2; 12 nucleotides match TRBD2. The V gene end was trimmed by 5 bases and the J gene end by 6 bases; junction bases not matched to a gene: 10. In germline, CDR1 is LNHDA, CDR2 SQIVND (reference sequence). The CDR3 totals 17 residues.

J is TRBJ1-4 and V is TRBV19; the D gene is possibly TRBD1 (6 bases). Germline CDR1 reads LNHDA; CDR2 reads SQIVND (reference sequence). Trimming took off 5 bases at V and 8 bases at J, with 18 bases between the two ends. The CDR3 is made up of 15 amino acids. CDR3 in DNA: TGTGCCAGTAGTCCGTGGGACAAAGGTGGGGAAAAACTGTTTTTT. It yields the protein CASSPWDKGGEKLFF.